The source of this T cell receptor beta chain is a study of T cells after somatic rescue of genetic block. Only in-frame clones appear in the TCRdb table, and some are missing; sequencing was by immunoSEQ multiplex PCR. The sample lists approximately 10,000 clones, 74% occurring once. CDR3 length: 14 residues. Deletions cut 1 base from V and 4 bases from J, with 7 bases between. The germline V gene has CDR1 SGHTA and CDR2 FQGNSA. The chain combines TRBV7-2 with TRBJ2-2, with D uncertain. The TCR sequence derives from a boy aged 10-17 years. Sequenced: peripheral blood mononuclear cells (PBMCs). Here the CDR3 reads CASSLVRSTGELFF. The CDR3 DNA is TGTGCCAGCAGCTTAGTGAGGAGCACCGGGGAGCTGTTTTTT.